The clone carrying this T cell receptor (beta chain) was counted only a few times. The sample is drawn from a study of T cells in Graves' hyperthyroidism and ophthalmopathy. The germline gives CDR1 LNHDA, CDR2 SQIVND (reference sequence). V was pared by 7 bases and J by 4 bases, with 17 bases between. This CDR3 has 15 residues. A sample of blood taken at first hyperthyroidism diagnosis preceded any ophthalmopathy symptoms. Amplification yielded TCR beta CDR3 regions, with RNA transcripts as the source. The HTBI set primed first-round TCR CDR3 RT-PCR. TCRdb itself ran the multiplex PCR reads through MiXCR, one entry per CDR3 protein. This repertoire shows roughly 160,000 distinct CDR3 sequences, 9.4% found once; its top ten account for roughly a fifth.

The sequence was collected from a woman younger than 35 with Graves' hyperthyroidism that later progressed to Graves' ophthalmopathy. Input material: blood. The chain employs TRBV19 and TRBJ2-1; D may be TRBD1 (6 bases). CDR3 in DNA: TGTGCCAGTAAACAGTCCGGACAGTTATACAATGAGCAGTTCTTC. Amino acid sequence: CASKQSGQLYNEQFF.